Following are 17 T cell receptor beta chains from one sample sequenced in a study of blood T cell repertoires in COVID-19 (TCRdb year 2020). The method behind the library was the immunoSEQ multiplex PCR assay. This immuneACCESS table, as held by TCRdb, lists in-frame sequences with V and J called but not all clones. Of the missing ones, under half trace to an unresolved V gene in checked studies; the others have no known cause. The sample table shows approximately 290,000 clones, and about 90% are seen once. Clones ranked in the top ten supply around 2.1% of the sample. The sequenced sample consisted of peripheral blood. The receptors stem from a man aged 18 to 29 with active or convalescent COVID-19.

As concerns this clone: The sample has other DNA sequences that encode this CDR3 too. The V gene is TRBV11-2, the J gene TRBJ2-7; TRBD1 is a possible D gene (5 bases). This CDR3 has 15 amino acids. Germline CDR1 reads SGHAT; CDR2 reads FQNNGV. The V gene lost 5 bases and the J gene lost 2 bases, with 16 bases spanning the gap. The CDR3 region has the DNA TGTGCCAGCAGCACTGGACAAGGCTCGACCTACGAGCAGTACTTC. Amino acids: CASSTGQGSTYEQYF.

This clone was seen only once. This sequence joins TRBV7-3 and TRBJ2-1; 8 positions agree with TRBD2. CDR3 size: 13 residues. V lost 5 bases to trimming and J lost 9 bases; unmatched junction nucleotides: 6. CDR1 and CDR2 from the germline V gene are SGHTA and FQGTGA. The CDR3 coding sequence is TGTGCCAGCAGCCAGGGACTAGACGGTGAGCAGTTCTTC. As protein: CASSQGLDGEQFF.

The J gene is TRBJ1-2, the V gene TRBV27, with 10 nucleotides matching TRBD1. The CDR3 has 13 amino acids. After removal of 3 bases from V and 7 bases from J, the junction contained 2 bases not matched to a gene. CDR1 is MNHEY and CDR2 is SMNVEV in the germline V gene (reference sequence). The CDR3 sequence is CASSLTGGSGYTF. CDR3 nucleotides: TGTGCCAGCAGTTTGACAGGGGGCTCTGGCTACACCTTC.

The table lists this clone with a count of one. An end of the junction does not agree with germline; a read error may underlie this. V is TRBV15 and J is TRBJ2-1, with TRBD1 as a possible D gene (5 bases). This CDR3 is 15 amino acids long. Per germline, CDR1 LNHNV and CDR2 YYDKDF (reference sequence). For the CDR3, the DNA is TGTACCACCAGCAGAGAAGGGGTAGAGAGTGATGAGCAGTTCTTC. Amino acids: CTTSREGVESDEQFF. Together with reference TRBV15 and TRBJ2-1, the CDR3 gives the full variable domain: DAMVIQNPRYQVTQFGKPVTLSCSQTLNHNVMYWYQQKSSQAPKLLFHYYDKDFNNEADTPDNFQSRRPNTSFCFLDIRSPGLGDTAMYLCTTSREGVESDEQFFGPGTRLTVL.

This clone showed up just a few times. This chain connects TRBV7-2 to TRBJ2-3, with TRBD1 identical over 8 bases. CDR3 size: 15 residues. Germline V CDR1 and CDR2: SGHTA, FQGNSA. J gave up 3 bases and V 5 bases, and 7 bases lay outside the gene matches. The CDR3 here is CASSPRGRSTDTQYF. The CDR3 region has the DNA TGTGCCAGCAGCCCCAGGGGGCGATCAACAGATACGCAGTATTTT.

The rearrangement joins TRBV5-1 to TRBJ1-6; TRBD1 matches at 8 bases. This CDR3 comprises 15 residues. Per the germline V gene, CDR1 is SGHRS and CDR2 is YFSETQ. Trimming at V came to 3 bases and at J to 6 bases, leaving 5 bases not matched to a gene. CDR3 amino acids: CASSSDRASNSPLHF. In DNA, the CDR3 is TGCGCCAGCAGCTCGGACAGGGCTTCTAATTCACCCCTCCACTTT.

The V gene is TRBV11-3, the J gene TRBJ1-5, with TRBD1 identical over 10 bases. The CDR3 spans 17 residues. In germline, CDR1 is SGHNT, CDR2 YENEEA. V shed 6 bases and J 0 bases; nucleotides not matched to a gene: 8. The DNA for the CDR3 is TGTGCCAGCAGAACCCGGGACAGGGGCAATAGCAATCAGCCCCAGCATTTT. Translating it yields CASRTRDRGNSNQPQHF.

This clone has only one observation. The chain is built from TRBV28 and TRBJ2-5; the D gene is possibly TRBD1 (6 bases). The CDR3 sequence is 17 residues long. V lost 6 bases and J 0 bases, leaving 20 bases between the germline ends. Germline CDR1 reads MDHEN; CDR2 reads SYDVKM. CDR3 sequence (DNA): TGTGCCAGCAGAACTTTAAGGGGGATTGTGTACCAAGAGACCCAGTACTTC. Amino acid sequence: CASRTLRGIVYQETQYF.

This clone showed up just once. The chain carries TRBV28 and TRBJ2-7; 9 bases map to TRBD1. The ends lost 4 bases at V and 5 bases at J; junction bases unmatched: 9. The CDR3 runs 15 residues. Per germline, CDR1 MDHEN and CDR2 SYDVKM. CDR3 bases: TGTGCCAGCAGTTCCGGACAGGGGAATACCCACGAGCAGTACTTC. This translates into CASSSGQGNTHEQYF. Using reference TRBV28 and TRBJ2-7 for the parts outside the CDR3, the full variable domain is DVKVTQSSRYLVKRTGEKVFLECVQDMDHENMFWYRQDPGLGLRLIYFSYDVKMKEKGDIPEGYSVSREKKERFSLILESASTNQTSMYLCASSSGQGNTHEQYFGPGTRLTVT.

The table lists this clone with a count of one. The V and J genes are TRBV4-2 and TRBJ2-5; D might be TRBD2 (5 bases). The length of the CDR3 is 15 residues. The V end lost 0 bases, the J end lost 2 bases, and 10 bases lay between the germline ends. The germline gives CDR1 LGHNA, CDR2 YNFKEQ. CDR3 sequence reads: CASSQDLAKQETQYF. CDR3 nucleotide sequence: TGTGCCAGCAGCCAAGACCTAGCCAAACAAGAGACCCAGTACTTC.

The chain has TRBV28 and TRBJ2-5; the match to TRBD1 covers 11 bases. The V and J ends lost 0 bases and 2 bases, in that order; junction bases with no gene match: 2. The CDR3 loop spans 16 amino acids. CDR1 is MDHEN, CDR2 SYDVKM, per germline. The CDR3 spells CASSLWGQGVQETQYF. The CDR3 nucleotides read TGTGCCAGCAGTTTATGGGGACAGGGGGTTCAAGAGACCCAGTACTTC.

V gene TRBV6-2 or TRBV6-3 combines with J gene TRBJ2-3, with a weak D call TRBD1 (6 bases). Trimming pared 6 bases from V and 0 bases from J, leaving 16 bases between. CDR3 size: 16 residues. Germline lookup yields CDR1 MNHEY and CDR2 SVGEGT. CDR3 DNA: TGTGCCAGCAGCCCCGACCCAGGGGTTAGCACAGATACGCAGTATTTT. This encodes CASSPDPGVSTDTQYF.

The CDR3 reads CASSRDRGNYGYTF. The CDR3 nucleotides read TGTGCCAGCAGTCGGGACAGGGGAAACTATGGCTACACCTTC. The chain carries TRBV6-5 and TRBJ1-2; TRBD1 agrees at 10 bases. The CDR3 loop spans 14 amino acids. Looked up from germline, CDR1 is MNHEY and CDR2 is SVGAGI. With 5 bases clipped from V and 2 bases from J, the junction kept 2 bases outside the gene matches.

The V gene is TRBV7-8, the J gene TRBJ2-1; no clear D. Germline values: CDR1 SGHVS, CDR2 FQNEAQ. CDR3 length: 13 amino acids. The germline V and J ends were trimmed by 4 bases and 3 bases, with 7 bases remaining between them. The CDR3 sequence is CASSSQNYNEQFF. The CDR3 bases are TGTGCCAGCAGCTCCCAAAACTACAATGAGCAGTTCTTC.

The sample holds one count of this clone. The CDR3 protein is CASSQYGTAETQYF. In DNA, the CDR3 is TGTGCCAGCAGCCAATATGGGACAGCGGAGACCCAGTACTTC. The V gene is TRBV16, the J gene TRBJ2-5; 7 bases are a match to TRBD1. J gave up 5 bases and V 1 base, and 4 bases lay outside the gene matches. CDR1 is KGHSY and CDR2 is FQNENV in the germline V gene. CDR3 size: 14 residues.

V and J are TRBV9 and TRBJ2-2; unclear D gene. The CDR3 spans 13 residues. Deletions cut 4 bases from V and 3 bases from J, with 7 bases between. Germline CDR1 and CDR2: SGDLS and YYNGEE. In DNA form, the CDR3 reads TGTGCCAGCAGCCCCTCCGACACCGGGGAGCTGTTTTTT. This sequence encodes CASSPSDTGELFF.

V is TRBV11-3 and J is TRBJ2-4; 9 bases map to TRBD2. This CDR3 has 17 residues. V was pared by 5 bases and J by 0 bases, with 8 bases of the junction left unmatched. Per germline, CDR1 SGHNT and CDR2 YENEEA. The CDR3 spells CASSERSLAGAKNIQYF. CDR3 nucleotide sequence: TGTGCCAGCAGCGAACGATCACTAGCGGGAGCCAAAAACATTCAGTACTTC.